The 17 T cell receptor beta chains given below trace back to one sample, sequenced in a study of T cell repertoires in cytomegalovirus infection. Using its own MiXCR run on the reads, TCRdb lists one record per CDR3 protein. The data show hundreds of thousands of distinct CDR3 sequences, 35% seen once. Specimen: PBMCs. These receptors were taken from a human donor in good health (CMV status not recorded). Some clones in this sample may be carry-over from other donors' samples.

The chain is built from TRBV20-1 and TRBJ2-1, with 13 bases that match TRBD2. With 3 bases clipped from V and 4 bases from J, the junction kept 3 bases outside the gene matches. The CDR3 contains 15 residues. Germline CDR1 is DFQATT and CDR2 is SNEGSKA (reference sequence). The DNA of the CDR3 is TGCAGTGCTAGGGAGGGACTAGCGGGGTACAATGAGCAGTTCTTC. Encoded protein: CSAREGLAGYNEQFF.

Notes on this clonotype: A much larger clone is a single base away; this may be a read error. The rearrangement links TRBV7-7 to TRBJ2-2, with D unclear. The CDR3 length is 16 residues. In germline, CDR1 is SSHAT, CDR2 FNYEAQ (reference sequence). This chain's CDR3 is CASSLGIGQKNGELFF. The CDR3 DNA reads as TGTGCTAGCAGCTTAGGGATCGGCCAAAAGAACGGGGAGCTGTTTTTT. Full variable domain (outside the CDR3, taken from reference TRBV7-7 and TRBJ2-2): GAGVSQSPRYKVTKRGQDVTLRCDPISSHATLYWYQQALGQGPEFLTYFNYEAQPDKSGLPSDRFSAERPEGSISTLTIQRTEQRDSAMYRCASSLGIGQKNGELFFGEGSRLTVL.

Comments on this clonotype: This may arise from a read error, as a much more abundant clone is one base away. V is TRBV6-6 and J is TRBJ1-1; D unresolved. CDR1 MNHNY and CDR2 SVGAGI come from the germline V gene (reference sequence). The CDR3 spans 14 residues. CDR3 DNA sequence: TGTGCCAGCAGTATTTCCAGAGCTAACACTGAATCTTTCTTT. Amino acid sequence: CASSISRANTESFF.

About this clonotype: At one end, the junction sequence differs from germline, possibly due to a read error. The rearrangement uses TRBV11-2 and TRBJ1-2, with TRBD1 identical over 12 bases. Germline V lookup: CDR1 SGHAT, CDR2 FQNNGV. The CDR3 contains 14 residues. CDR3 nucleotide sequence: TGTTCCAGCAGCTGGGACAGGGGGCTCGATGGCTACACCTTC. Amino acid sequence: CSSSWDRGLDGYTF.

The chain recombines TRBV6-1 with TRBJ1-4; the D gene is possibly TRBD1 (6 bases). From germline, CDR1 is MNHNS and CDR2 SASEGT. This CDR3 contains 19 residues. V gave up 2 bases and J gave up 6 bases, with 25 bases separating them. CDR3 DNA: TGTGCCAGCAGTGAATCACGGGGGCGCGTTCGGAGTAGGGATGAAAAACTGTTTTTT. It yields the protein CASSESRGRVRSRDEKLFF.

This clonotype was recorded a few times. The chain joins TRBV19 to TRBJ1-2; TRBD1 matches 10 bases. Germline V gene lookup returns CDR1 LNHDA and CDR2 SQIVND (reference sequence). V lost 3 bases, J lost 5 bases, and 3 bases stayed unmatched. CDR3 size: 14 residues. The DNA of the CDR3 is TGTGCCAGTAGTATCCCGGGACAGGGGTATGGCTACACCTTC. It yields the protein CASSIPGQGYGYTF.

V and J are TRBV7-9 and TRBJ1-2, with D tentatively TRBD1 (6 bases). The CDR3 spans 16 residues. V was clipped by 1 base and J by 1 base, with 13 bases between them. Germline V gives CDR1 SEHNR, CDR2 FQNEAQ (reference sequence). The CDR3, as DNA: TGTGCCAGCAGCTTAGACACAGGGCACGATAACTATGGCTACACCTTC. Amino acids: CASSLDTGHDNYGYTF. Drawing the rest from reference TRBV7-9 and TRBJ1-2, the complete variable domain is DTGVSQNPRHKITKRGQNVTFRCDPISEHNRLYWYRQTLGQGPEFLTYFQNEAQLEKSRLLSDRFSAERPKGSFSTLEIQRTEQGDSAMYLCASSLDTGHDNYGYTFGSGTRLTVV.

CDR3 in DNA: TGTGCCAGCAGCTTAAAAACGGTAAACACTGAAGCTTTCTTT. This encodes CASSLKTVNTEAFF. V gene TRBV7-9 combines with J gene TRBJ1-1; unclear D gene. This CDR3 spans 14 amino acids. The V gene lost 2 bases and the J gene lost 2 bases, with 9 bases spanning the gap. Germline CDR1 SEHNR, CDR2 FQNEAQ (reference sequence).

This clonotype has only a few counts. In DNA, the CDR3 is TGTGCCAGCAGCCCCGATCAGGGGAGTCAGCCCCAGCATTTT. Its protein is CASSPDQGSQPQHF. The chain has TRBV7-2 and TRBJ1-5, with D perhaps matching TRBD1 (6 bases). The CDR3 runs to 14 residues. Looked up from germline, CDR1 is SGHTA and CDR2 is FQGNSA. The V end was cut by 5 bases, the J end by 6 bases, with 14 bases between. Looking up the rest from reference TRBV7-2 and TRBJ1-5 gives the full variable domain: GAGVSQSPSNKVTEKGKDVELRCDPISGHTALYWYRQSLGQGLEFLIYFQGNSAPDKSGLPSDRFSAERTGGSVSTLTIQRTQQEDSAVYLCASSPDQGSQPQHFGDGTRLSIL.

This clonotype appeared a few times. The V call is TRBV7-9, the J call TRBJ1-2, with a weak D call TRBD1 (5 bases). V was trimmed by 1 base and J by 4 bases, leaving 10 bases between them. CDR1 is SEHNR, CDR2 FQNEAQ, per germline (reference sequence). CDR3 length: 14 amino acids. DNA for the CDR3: TGTGCCAGCAGCTTAGGGCAGGGCCTCTATGGCTACACCTTC. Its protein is CASSLGQGLYGYTF.

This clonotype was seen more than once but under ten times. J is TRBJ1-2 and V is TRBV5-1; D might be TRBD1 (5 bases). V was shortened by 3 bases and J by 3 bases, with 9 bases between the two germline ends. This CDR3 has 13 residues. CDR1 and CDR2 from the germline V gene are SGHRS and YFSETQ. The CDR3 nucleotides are TGCGCCAGCAGCTCCGGGACCCACTATGGCTACACCTTC. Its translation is CASSSGTHYGYTF.

CDR3 sequence reads: CASSISGTSPYEQYF. The CDR3, as DNA: TGTGCCAGTAGTATATCCGGGACTAGTCCCTACGAGCAGTACTTC. The chain recombines TRBV19 with TRBJ2-7; 8 positions agree with TRBD2. V trimming: 2 bases; J trimming: 2 bases; junction bases outside the gene matches: 5. The germline CDR1 and CDR2 sequences are LNHDA and SQIVND (reference sequence). This CDR3 region has 15 residues.

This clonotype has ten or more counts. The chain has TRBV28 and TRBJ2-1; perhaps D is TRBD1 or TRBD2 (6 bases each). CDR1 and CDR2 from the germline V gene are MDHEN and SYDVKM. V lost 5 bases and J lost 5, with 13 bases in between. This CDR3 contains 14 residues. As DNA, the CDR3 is TGTGCCAGCAGTCCCGGGGGCTTGGACAATGAGCAGTTCTTC. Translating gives CASSPGGLDNEQFF.

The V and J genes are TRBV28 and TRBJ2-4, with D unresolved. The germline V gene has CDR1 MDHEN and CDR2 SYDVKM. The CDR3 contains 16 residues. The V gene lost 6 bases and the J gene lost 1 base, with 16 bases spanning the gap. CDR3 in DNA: TGTGCCAGCAGCCCTGCCGGACGGGCGGCCAAAAACATTCAGTACTTC. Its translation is CASSPAGRAAKNIQYF. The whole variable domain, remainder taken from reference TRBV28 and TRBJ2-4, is DVKVTQSSRYLVKRTGEKVFLECVQDMDHENMFWYRQDPGLGLRLIYFSYDVKMKEKGDIPEGYSVSREKKERFSLILESASTNQTSMYLCASSPAGRAAKNIQYFGAGTRLSVL.

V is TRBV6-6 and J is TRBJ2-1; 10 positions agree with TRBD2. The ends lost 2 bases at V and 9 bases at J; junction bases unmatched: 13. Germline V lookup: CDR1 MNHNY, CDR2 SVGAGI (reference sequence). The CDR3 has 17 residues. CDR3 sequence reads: CASSYAAASGSGSEQFF. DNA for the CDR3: TGTGCCAGCAGTTACGCGGCGGCTAGCGGGAGCGGGAGTGAGCAGTTCTTC.

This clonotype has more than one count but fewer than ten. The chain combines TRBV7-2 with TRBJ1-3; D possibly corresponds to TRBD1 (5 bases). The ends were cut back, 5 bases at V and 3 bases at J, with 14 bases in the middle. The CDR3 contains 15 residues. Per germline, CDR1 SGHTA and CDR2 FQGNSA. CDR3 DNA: TGTGCCAGCAGCCCACAAGGGGCGGTTGGAAACACCATATATTTT. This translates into CASSPQGAVGNTIYF.

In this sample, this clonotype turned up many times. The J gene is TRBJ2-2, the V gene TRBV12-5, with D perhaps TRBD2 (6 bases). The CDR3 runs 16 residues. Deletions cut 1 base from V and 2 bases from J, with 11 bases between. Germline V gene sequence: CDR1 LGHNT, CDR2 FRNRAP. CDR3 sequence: CASGLGGTVNTGELFF. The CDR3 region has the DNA TGTGCTAGTGGTTTGGGCGGGACTGTAAACACCGGGGAGCTGTTTTTT.